This T cell receptor (beta chain) was sequenced during a study of Tregs in tolerant kidney transplant recipients (dated by TCRdb to the late 2010s). At the level of the whole study: Additional Treg samples were obtained by sorting recipient CD4+CD25+CD127- cells from a 3-day mixed lymphocyte reaction with belatacept, in some cases after a subsequent approximately 5-day donor restimulation. Several methods of expanding Tregs specific for an allogeneic donor were compared by TCRbeta repertoire sequencing in 3 healthy controls. The study applied TCRbeta sequencing to find donor-specific regulatory T cells before combined kidney and bone marrow transplantation and then followed those same cells after transplant. Antibodies distinguished recipient from donor cells when sorting primary belatacept mixed lymphocyte reaction cultures. General study outcomes and caveats: Because the study included only a small number of patients, the results must be confirmed in larger populations and under other immunosuppression protocols. Biological reproducibility was not examined directly, but technical replication error appeared to be minimal. The most biologically relevant and donor-specific TCRbeta repertoire appeared to be identified by expanding Tregs with activated donor B cells.

Healthy control blood came either as purchased buffy coats or from healthy volunteers. Healthy control blood was processed to PBMCs with a Ficoll density gradient and then cryopreserved, whereas patient PBMCs were collected both before and after transplant. Note on this clone: Its antigen has not been determined. Per-base quality was not reported, and no clone a single base away is much larger than it.

CDR1 and CDR2, looked up from the germline V gene, are SGDLS and YYNGEE. Germline trimming: 5 bases from V, 3 bases from J; junction bases outside gene matches: 6. From its cysteine to its phenylalanine, the CDR3 spans 15 amino acids. CDR3 DNA only is kept here, 45 bases in frame from base 1. For TCRbeta CDR3 sequencing, genomic DNA from the sorted cells was extracted using the QIAGEN DNeasy Blood and Tissue Kit. High-throughput TCRbeta CDR3 sequencing was carried out commercially through immunoSEQ, with PCR amplification with bias correction and internal controls included. In the original analysis: Unique productive TCRbeta sequences were defined by CDR3 nucleotide sequence when primers matched and otherwise by CDR3 amino acid sequence together with Vbeta and Jbeta genes. Sequences were defined as donor-reactive when expanded at least 5-fold in CFSE-low cells versus unstimulated cells and present at a frequency of at least 0.01% in CFSE-low cells. Jensen-Shannon divergence, calculated on the top 100 TCRbeta sequences ranked by frequency, was used to quantify repertoire divergence. For samples with multiple sequencing runs, sorting error was corrected in each run separately before the runs were combined. Entries here come from immuneACCESS through TCRdb and include only in-frame sequences with V and J called. Some clones fail to appear in such tables; in the studies checked, an unresolved V gene covers under half of the shortfall, and the cause of the remainder is unknown. That table is the source of V, J and clone size, and D and trimming were worked out from the DNA. For this sample there are 15,000 to 20,000 clones; approximately 65% appear just once. The ten largest account for around 3.6% of the sample.

This chain joins TRBV9 to TRBJ2-1; 9 bases in the middle match TRBD2. Material: Tregs from blood cultured with allogeneic cells. This sequence was found in a human donor in good health. The nucleotide sequence is given as TGTGCCAGCAGAGAACTAGCGGGTCACTACAATGAGCAGTTCTTC. This sequence encodes CASRELAGHYNEQFF.